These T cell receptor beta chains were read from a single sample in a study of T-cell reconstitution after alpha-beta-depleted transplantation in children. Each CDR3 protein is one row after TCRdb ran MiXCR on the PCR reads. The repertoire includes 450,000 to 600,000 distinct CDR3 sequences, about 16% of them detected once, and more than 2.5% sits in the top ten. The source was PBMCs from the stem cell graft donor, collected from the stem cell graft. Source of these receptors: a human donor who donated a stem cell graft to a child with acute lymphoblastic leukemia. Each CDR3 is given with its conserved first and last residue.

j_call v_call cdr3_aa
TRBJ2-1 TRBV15 CATSRPLARSSEAEQFF
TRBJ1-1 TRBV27 CASKTGAGWNTEAFF
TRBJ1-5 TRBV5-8 CASSPLEWGNQPQHF
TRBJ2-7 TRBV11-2 CASRSLRGRSYEQYF
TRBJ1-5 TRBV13 CASSLGTDQPQHF
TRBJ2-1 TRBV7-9 CASSLSLAEDNEQFF
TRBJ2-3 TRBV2 CASSPGPPYTDTQYF
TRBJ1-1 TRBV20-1 CSARVRPGFVPEAFF
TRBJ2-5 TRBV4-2 CASSQTTGGGQETQYF
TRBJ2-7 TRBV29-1 CSVLGTSGRAPYEQYF
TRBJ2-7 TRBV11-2 CASSARQGSSYEQYF
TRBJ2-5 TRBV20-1 CSARSYRLAGSSVIQETQYF
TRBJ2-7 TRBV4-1 CASSQELARSYEQYF
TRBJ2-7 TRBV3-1 CASSQGRSSGRNEQYF
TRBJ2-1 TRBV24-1 CATSEQGLAGVYGEQFF
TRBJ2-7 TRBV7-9 CASGDSRGKIFYEQYF
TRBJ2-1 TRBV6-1 CASSTAGLAGNEQFF
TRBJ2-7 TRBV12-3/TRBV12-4 CASSWQGPYEQYF
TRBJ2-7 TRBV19 CASSPKPWGRENEQYF
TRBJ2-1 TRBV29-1 CSVEGNNHEQFF
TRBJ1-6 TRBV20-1 CSASLGLLNSPLHF
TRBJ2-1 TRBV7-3 CASSQAPGAYNEQFF
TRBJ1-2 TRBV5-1 CASSLPTGGDGYTF
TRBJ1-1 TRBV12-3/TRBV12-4 CASSPNRGTGNTEAFF